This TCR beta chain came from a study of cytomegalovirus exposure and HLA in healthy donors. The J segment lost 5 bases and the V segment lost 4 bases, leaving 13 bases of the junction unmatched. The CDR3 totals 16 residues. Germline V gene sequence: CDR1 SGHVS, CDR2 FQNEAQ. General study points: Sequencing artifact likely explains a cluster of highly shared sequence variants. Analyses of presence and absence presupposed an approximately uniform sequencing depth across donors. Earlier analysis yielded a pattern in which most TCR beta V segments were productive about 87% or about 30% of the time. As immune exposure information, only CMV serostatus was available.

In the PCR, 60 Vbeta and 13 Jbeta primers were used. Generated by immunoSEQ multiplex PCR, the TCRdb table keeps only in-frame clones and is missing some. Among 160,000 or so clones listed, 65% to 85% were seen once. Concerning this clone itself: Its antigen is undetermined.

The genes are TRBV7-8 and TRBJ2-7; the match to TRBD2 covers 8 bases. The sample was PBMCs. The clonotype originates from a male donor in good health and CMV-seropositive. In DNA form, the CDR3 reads TGTGCCAGCAGCTCCGGAAGACTAGCGTTAGGGGACGAGCAGTACTTC. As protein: CASSSGRLALGDEQYF.